Listed here are 26 T cell receptor beta chains from one sample, sequenced in a study of CD8 T cells in ankylosing spondylitis. TCRdb reanalysed the 5' RACE reads using MiXCR and keeps one entry per CDR3 protein. The table records about 310,000 distinct CDR3 sequences, less than 25% of them present only once. The specimen sequenced was blood, either unsorted or a sorted T cell fraction (not recorded which). These receptors all come from a female donor with ankylosing spondylitis or in good health (not recorded which).

As to this clonotype: A read error may be the cause here, since a much bigger clone is one base away. The chain uses TRBV20-1 and TRBJ2-1; no firm D call. CDR3 length: 14 residues. CDR1 and CDR2 from the germline V gene are DFQATT and SNEGSKA (reference sequence). The V end lost 1 base, the J end lost 7 bases, and 14 bases lay between the germline ends. The CDR3 DNA reads TGCAGTGCTAGAGGATGGCGGAATCTTAATGAGCAGTTCTTC. Its translation: CSARGWRNLNEQFF.

The rearrangement joins TRBV20-1 to TRBJ2-3; D not resolved. Trimming took off 6 bases at V and 2 bases at J, with 18 bases between the two ends. Germline values: CDR1 DFQATT, CDR2 SNEGSKA (reference sequence). CDR3 size: 15 residues. The CDR3, as DNA: TGCAGTGCCACTTGGGCGTTAACCCCCACAGATACGCAGTATTTT. Amino acid sequence: CSATWALTPTDTQYF.

This clonotype was counted between two and nine times. The V and J genes are TRBV7-9 and TRBJ1-3; D call uncertain. V dropped 0 bases and J dropped 8 bases, with 5 bases sitting between them. This CDR3 spans 12 amino acids. Germline V CDR1 and CDR2: SEHNR, FQNEAQ (reference sequence). The CDR3 sequence is CASSLAGDTIYF. Here the CDR3 DNA reads TGTGCCAGCAGCTTAGCCGGAGACACCATATATTTT.

This clonotype was counted between two and nine times. The CDR3 DNA follows: TGTGCCAGCAGCTTCGGAGCCAACGCGGGAGTCTACGAGCAGTACTTC. Translated: CASSFGANAGVYEQYF. The chain uses TRBV7-6 and TRBJ2-7; 7 positions agree with TRBD2. CDR1 is SGHVS and CDR2 is FNYEAQ in the germline V gene. The CDR3 totals 16 residues. V gave up 3 bases and J gave up 3 bases; unmatched junction bases: 11.

The chain joins TRBV5-1 to TRBJ2-3, with D perhaps TRBD2 (5 bases). Germline V gives CDR1 SGHRS, CDR2 YFSETQ. The CDR3 runs 16 residues. The germline V and J ends were trimmed by 2 bases and 1 base, with 14 bases remaining between them. The CDR3 DNA reads TGCGCCAGCAGCTTAAGACTGGACTGGGGCACAGATACGCAGTATTTT. It encodes CASSLRLDWGTDTQYF.

A few counts support this clonotype. The V gene is TRBV7-6, the J gene TRBJ2-3; a weak D match, TRBD1 (9 bases). The CDR3 has 15 amino acids. Germline CDR1 is SGHVS and CDR2 is FNYEAQ. With 4 bases removed from V and 9 bases from J, the gap between germline ends came to 20 bases. In DNA, the CDR3 is TGTGCCAGCAGCTCGATAGGTAGCGGGACAGGGACGCAGTATTTT. This translates into CASSSIGSGTGTQYF.

The V gene is TRBV2, the J gene TRBJ1-3; D is uncertain. The CDR3 sequence is 14 residues long. The germline V gene encodes CDR1 SNHLY and CDR2 FYNNEI. V was clipped by 7 bases and J by 0 bases, with 10 bases between them. The CDR3 DNA reads TGTGCCAGCAATCCGAGGAGCTCTGGAAACACCATATATTTT. It translates to CASNPRSSGNTIYF.

As to this clonotype: The conserved final phenylalanine or tryptophan is absent from the CDR3, which likely points to a read error. The chain links TRBV20-1 to TRBJ2-3; the D is unclear. This CDR3 contains 13 residues. Germline V gives CDR1 DFQATT, CDR2 SNEGSKA (reference sequence). The V end lost 5 bases, the J end lost 0 bases, and 9 bases lay between the germline ends. The CDR3: CSAPPFSTDTQYY. CDR3 nucleotide sequence: TGCAGTGCTCCCCCCTTTAGCACAGATACGCAGTATTAT.

This clonotype was seen only a few times. The chain joins TRBV4-3 to TRBJ2-1; D unresolved. The CDR3 has 13 amino acids. Germline V gene data show CDR1 as LGHNA and CDR2 as YSLEER. Trimming shortened V by 1 base and J by 8 bases, and 9 bases separated the two germline ends. CDR3 protein: CASSQALGYEQFF. CDR3 nucleotides: TGCGCCAGCAGCCAAGCGTTAGGCTATGAGCAGTTCTTC.

This clonotype was found once. The chain employs TRBV2 and TRBJ2-1; 8 bases match TRBD2. The CDR3 contains 13 residues. Germline values: CDR1 SNHLY, CDR2 FYNNEI. After removal of 5 bases from V and 7 bases from J, the junction contained 4 bases not matched to a gene. The CDR3 reads CASSPGGGNEQFF. The CDR3 bases are TGTGCCAGCAGTCCGGGAGGGGGGAATGAGCAGTTCTTC.

The chain couples TRBV6-1 to TRBJ1-2; D is ambiguous. The CDR3 is 13 amino acids. CDR1 and CDR2 (germline): MNHNS, SASEGT. Trimming left V 6 bases short and J 8 bases short, with 16 bases between. The CDR3 DNA sequence: TGTGCCAGCAGCCCCCTCCGGGTGCGAGGCTACACCTTC. Protein product: CASSPLRVRGYTF.

The chain links TRBV20-1 to TRBJ2-1; 14 positions agree with TRBD2. The trim removed 3 bases at V and 6 bases at J, leaving 7 bases unmatched. The CDR3 consists of 16 residues. The germline V gene encodes CDR1 DFQATT and CDR2 SNEGSKA (reference sequence). CDR3 amino acids: CSASGTSGRRGNEQFF. The CDR3 nucleotides read TGCAGTGCTAGTGGGACTAGCGGGAGAAGGGGCAATGAGCAGTTCTTC.

The V gene is TRBV7-2, the J gene TRBJ2-2; D remains ambiguous. The CDR3 has 15 amino acids. The V end lost 2 bases, the J end lost 0 bases, and 7 bases lay between the germline ends. Germline lookup yields CDR1 SGHTA and CDR2 FQGNSA. The CDR3 nucleotides read TGTGCCAGCAGCTTAATCCTAGCGAACACCGGGGAGCTGTTTTTT. It encodes CASSLILANTGELFF.

This clonotype was detected a few times. The chain joins TRBV7-2 to TRBJ2-1; no clear D. CDR3 size: 14 residues. V was clipped by 5 bases and J by 2 bases, with 10 bases between them. Germline CDR1 reads SGHTA; CDR2 reads FQGNSA. In nucleotides, the CDR3 is TGTGCCAGCAGCCCCTCCTACACCTACAATGAGCAGTTCTTC. It specifies CASSPSYTYNEQFF.

The V gene is TRBV28, the J gene TRBJ1-1, with D possibly TRBD1 on 6 matching bases. The germline V gene encodes CDR1 MDHEN and CDR2 SYDVKM. The CDR3 has 15 residues. V was trimmed by 10 bases and J by 6 bases, leaving 24 bases between them. The CDR3 bases are TGTGCCACCACACTCGGGACACCTATAGACGCTGAAGCTTTCTTT. Translated, it gives CATTLGTPIDAEAFF.

This clonotype has a single count. V gene TRBV6-2 or TRBV6-3 combines with J gene TRBJ2-1; 11 nucleotides line up with TRBD2. Trimming removed 6 bases from V and 5 bases from J; junction bases left unmatched: 12. Germline loops: CDR1 MNHEY, CDR2 SVGEGT. The CDR3 contains 17 residues. The CDR3 nucleotides are TGTGCCAGCAGCGGACTAGCGGGCTCCGTGGGTAACAATGAGCAGTTCTTC. This codes for CASSGLAGSVGNNEQFF.

This clonotype was detected a few times. V is TRBV7-2 and J is TRBJ1-2; no clear D. Germline CDR1 is SGHTA and CDR2 is FQGNSA. CDR3 length: 15 amino acids. V shed 1 base and J shed 3 bases, with 12 bases lying between them. The CDR3 bases are TGTGCCAGCAGCTTAGGAATCCCAGGCCACTATGGCTACACCTTC. Translation gives CASSLGIPGHYGYTF.

This clonotype showed up just a few times. The rearrangement uses TRBV6-5 and TRBJ1-1; no clear D gene. Trimming cost V 2 bases and J 1 base, with 8 bases left between them. This CDR3 has 14 residues. Germline V lookup: CDR1 MNHEY, CDR2 SVGAGI. The CDR3 region has the DNA TGTGCCAGCAGTTACCATGGGTGGAACACTGAAGCTTTCTTT. This encodes CASSYHGWNTEAFF.

This clonotype occurred a few times. The chain carries TRBV9 and TRBJ2-5, with D perhaps matching TRBD1 (6 bases). The CDR3 consists of 13 residues. Germline V gene data show CDR1 as SGDLS and CDR2 as YYNGEE. Deletions cut 0 bases from V and 5 bases from J, with 8 bases between. The CDR3 DNA sequence: TGTGCCAGCAGCGTAGATGGGGGCGAGACCCAGTACTTC. It codes for CASSVDGGETQYF.

The V call is TRBV18, the J call TRBJ2-2; no clear D. V lost 0 bases to trimming and J lost 7 bases, with 9 bases between them. The length of the CDR3 is 14 residues. From germline, CDR1 is KGHSH and CDR2 LQKENI. The CDR3 DNA reads as TGTGCCAGCTCACCACCACAATTTGGCGGGGAGCTGTTTTTT. Translated: CASSPPQFGGELFF.

This clonotype was recorded a few times. The J gene is TRBJ2-5, the V gene TRBV11-2; the match to TRBD2 covers 11 bases. The CDR3 is 19 residues long. V shed 5 bases, J shed 1 base, and the junction held 15 bases outside the gene matches. Germline V gives CDR1 SGHAT, CDR2 FQNNGV. The CDR3 spells CASSPSSHRLAGTQETQYF. The CDR3 DNA is TGTGCCAGCAGCCCTTCATCACACCGACTAGCGGGGACCCAAGAGACCCAGTACTTC.

This clonotype was seen repeatedly, ten times or more. The chain links TRBV27 to TRBJ2-3; the D is unclear. V lost 4 bases and J lost 3, with 14 bases in between. The CDR3 covers 15 residues. Germline CDR1 MNHEY, CDR2 SMNVEV (reference sequence). The CDR3 loop reads CASSSSALSTDTQYF. The CDR3, as DNA: TGTGCCAGCAGTTCTTCCGCCCTTAGTACAGATACGCAGTATTTT.

V usage is TRBV7-6 and J usage is TRBJ2-7, with D unclear. Trimming pared 2 bases from V and 2 bases from J, leaving 13 bases between. The CDR3 is 15 amino acids. CDR1 is SGHVS, CDR2 FNYEAQ, per germline. CDR3 DNA sequence: TGTGCCAGCAGCTTATGGGCGACAAGTACCTACGAGCAGTACTTC. Residues: CASSLWATSTYEQYF.

The sample holds a few counts of this clonotype. This chain joins TRBV6-5 and TRBJ1-5; D is unclear. The length of the CDR3 is 14 residues. From germline, CDR1 is MNHEY and CDR2 SVGAGI. V dropped 0 bases and J dropped 9 bases, with 12 bases sitting between them. CDR3 sequence (DNA): TGTGCCAGCAGTTACTCGCCAGACCAAGGGCCCCAGCATTTT. This codes for CASSYSPDQGPQHF.

The chain employs TRBV7-1 and TRBJ2-1; D gene unclear. TRBV7-1 carries the ORF label, with uncertain function. The CDR3 totals 15 residues. V was trimmed by 5 bases and J by 7 bases, leaving 18 bases between them. CDR3 in amino acids: CASSPGLLCWNEQFF. The CDR3 DNA reads as TGTGCCAGCAGCCCCGGGCTCCTCTGCTGGAATGAGCAGTTCTTC.

The V call is TRBV6-5, the J call TRBJ2-5; 7 bases map to TRBD1. The trim removed 4 bases at V and 0 bases at J, leaving 5 bases unmatched. Germline CDR1 and CDR2: MNHEY and SVGAGI. This CDR3 region has 15 residues. CDR3 residues: CASSSPGQNQETQYF. CDR3 DNA sequence: TGTGCCAGCAGTTCCCCGGGACAGAACCAAGAGACCCAGTACTTC.